The clone carrying this TCR beta chain showed up many times. Library preparation (for TCRbeta) was performed with unique molecular identifiers. MiXCR, applied by TCRdb to the PCR reads, yields one record per CDR3 protein. The sample includes about 870,000 distinct CDR3 sequences, around 17% seen only once; the top ten take approximately 5%. This sample is part of a study of T-cell reconstitution after alpha-beta-depleted transplantation in children. Trimming pared 5 bases from V and 10 bases from J, leaving 8 bases between. CDR3 length: 11 residues. Sequenced material: PBMCs, mostly from graft donor cells, taken 360 days after TCRalphabeta/CD19-depleted stem cell transplant. The sequence was obtained from a male patient between 10 and 17 years old who had a stem cell transplant for acute lymphoblastic leukemia, so the T cells may come from the graft donor. This chain links TRBV12-3 or TRBV12-4 with TRBJ1-4, with no clear D. CDR3 DNA sequence: TGTGCCAGCAGTCAGACTCGAAAACTGTTTTTT. This encodes CASSQTRKLFF.